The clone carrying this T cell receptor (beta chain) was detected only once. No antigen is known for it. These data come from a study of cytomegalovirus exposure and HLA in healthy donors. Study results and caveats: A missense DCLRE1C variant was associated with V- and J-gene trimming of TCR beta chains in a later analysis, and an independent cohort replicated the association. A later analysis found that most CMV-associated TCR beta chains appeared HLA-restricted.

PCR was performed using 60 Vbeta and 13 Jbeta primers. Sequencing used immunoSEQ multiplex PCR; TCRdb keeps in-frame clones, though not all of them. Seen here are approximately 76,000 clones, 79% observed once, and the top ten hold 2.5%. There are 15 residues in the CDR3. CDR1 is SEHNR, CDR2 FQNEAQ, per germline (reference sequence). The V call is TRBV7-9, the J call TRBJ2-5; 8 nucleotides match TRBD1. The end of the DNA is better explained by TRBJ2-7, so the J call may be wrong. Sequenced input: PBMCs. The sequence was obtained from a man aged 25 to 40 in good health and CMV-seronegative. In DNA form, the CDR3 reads TGTGCCAGCAGCTTCTTAGACAGGGGCTTCTACGAGCAGTACTTC. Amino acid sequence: CASSFLDRGFYEQYF.